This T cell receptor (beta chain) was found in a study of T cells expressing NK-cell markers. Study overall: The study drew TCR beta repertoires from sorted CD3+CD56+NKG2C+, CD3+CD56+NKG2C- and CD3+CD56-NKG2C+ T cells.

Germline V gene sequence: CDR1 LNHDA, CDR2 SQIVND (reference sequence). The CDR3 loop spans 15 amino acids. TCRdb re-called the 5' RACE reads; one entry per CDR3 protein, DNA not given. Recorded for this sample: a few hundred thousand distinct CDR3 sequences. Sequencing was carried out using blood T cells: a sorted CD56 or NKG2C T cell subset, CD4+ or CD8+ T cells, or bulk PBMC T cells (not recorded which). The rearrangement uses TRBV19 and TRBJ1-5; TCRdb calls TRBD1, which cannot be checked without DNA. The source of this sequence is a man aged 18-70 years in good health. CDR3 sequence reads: CASSIGRGGSQPQHF. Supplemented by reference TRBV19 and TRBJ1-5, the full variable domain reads DGGITQSPKYLFRKEGQNVTLSCEQNLNHDAMYWYRQDPGQGLRLIYYSQIVNDFQKGDIAEGYSVSREKKESFPLTVTSAQKNPTAFYLCASSIGRGGSQPQHFGDGTRLSIL.